This record covers a single T cell receptor (beta chain). Its antigen is undetermined. Sequencing was performed with immunoSEQ multiplex PCR; in TCRdb, only in-frame clones are kept and a portion is missing. The repertoire includes some 660,000 clones, approximately 73% of them detected once, and about 1.8% sits in the top ten. This entry comes from a study of shared clonotypes between healthy human individuals. The study's findings and limits: The sole specimen, blood, was sampled, and tissue repertoires likely differ. For sorted subsets, rarefaction showed incomplete sequencing despite large depth. Measured sharing among donors was expected to vary with sequencing depth.

The CDR3 runs to 16 residues. Trimming pared 5 bases from V and 0 bases from J, leaving 16 bases between. Germline lookup yields CDR1 SGHTA and CDR2 FQGTGA. This rearrangement joins TRBV7-3 to TRBJ1-1; the D gene is possibly TRBD1 (6 bases). Material for sequencing was memory CD4+ T cells sorted from blood. As to subset: CD45RA-negative fraction. The clonotype comes from a woman aged 25 to 39 in good health. CDR3 region: CASSPTGQLMNTEAFF. For the CDR3, the DNA is TGTGCCAGCAGCCCTACAGGACAGCTCATGAACACTGAAGCTTTCTTT.